This T cell receptor (beta chain) was identified during a study of T-cell memory formation after mild COVID-19. Whole-study results and caveats: Proof of SARS-CoV-2 specificity was absent for the second-wave clones that crested on day 37. Clones contracting day 15 to 85 were balanced CD4/CD8; later expanders leaned CD4+.

Each CDR3 protein is one row after TCRdb ran MiXCR on the 5' RACE reads. The sample lists 140,000 to 150,000 distinct CDR3 sequences, about 5.5% occurring once. This clonotype was picked up many times. Its specificity is unknown. Trimming stripped 3 bases from V and 2 bases from J, with 7 bases between. This CDR3 is built from 14 residues. Input material: PBMCs or a T cell subset sorted from them (not recorded which). The chain links TRBV12-3 or TRBV12-4 to TRBJ1-4; D is unresolved. The source of this sequence is an adult woman who had mild COVID-19 (a few samples of this study predate the infection). Cell type and time point are not known. The CDR3 here is CASSFPGTNEKLFF. CDR3 DNA sequence: TGTGCCAGCAGTTTCCCGGGCACTAATGAAAAACTGTTTTTT.